The rows below give T cell receptor beta chains drawn from one sample of a study. Using its own MiXCR run on the 5' RACE reads, TCRdb lists one record per CDR3 protein. The sample has roughly 58,000 distinct CDR3 sequences, 20% to 25% seen once. The source material was tumor-infiltrating Tregs sorted from the breast tumor. Source of these receptors: a female donor with breast cancer. Each CDR3 is given without its conserved first and last residue.

J gene: TRBJ2-7; V gene: TRBV7-2; CDR3 protein: ASSFYLSSYEQY
J gene: TRBJ1-3; V gene: TRBV7-9; CDR3 protein: ASSFGTGGDTIY
J gene: TRBJ2-7; V gene: TRBV5-1; CDR3 protein: ASSDRTYEQY
J gene: TRBJ1-1; V gene: TRBV7-7; CDR3 protein: ASSLNAETEAF
J gene: TRBJ1-5; V gene: TRBV28; CDR3 protein: ASSPPGGSYQPQH
J gene: TRBJ1-2; V gene: TRBV6-1; CDR3 protein: ASSDRLDDFYGYT
J gene: TRBJ1-1; V gene: TRBV5-1; CDR3 protein: ASSLGLLNAEAF
J gene: TRBJ2-2; V gene: TRBV15; CDR3 protein: ATSRDGLEGRGELF
J gene: TRBJ1-2; V gene: TRBV5-5; CDR3 protein: ASSYLNDRRYGYT
J gene: TRBJ2-3; V gene: TRBV20-1; CDR3 protein: SARDLAGDGDTQY
J gene: TRBJ2-3; V gene: TRBV9; CDR3 protein: ASSVGGRVTSGVEYTDTQY
J gene: TRBJ2-7; V gene: TRBV20-1; CDR3 protein: SASDELDYEQY
J gene: TRBJ2-5; V gene: TRBV5-1; CDR3 protein: ASSLEARGETQY
J gene: TRBJ2-5; V gene: TRBV7-2; CDR3 protein: ASIPRGSPGETQY
J gene: TRBJ1-1; V gene: TRBV6-5; CDR3 protein: ASSYSRGGVRMNTEAF
J gene: TRBJ2-2; V gene: TRBV9; CDR3 protein: ASSVGPSGTRTGELF
J gene: TRBJ2-1; V gene: TRBV5-6; CDR3 protein: ASSYDLDEQF
J gene: TRBJ2-3; V gene: TRBV28; CDR3 protein: ASSLRQGRMSDTQY
J gene: TRBJ1-2; V gene: TRBV28; CDR3 protein: ASNGYTSYGYT
J gene: TRBJ2-1; V gene: TRBV5-1; CDR3 protein: ASSAGGTLQRNEQF